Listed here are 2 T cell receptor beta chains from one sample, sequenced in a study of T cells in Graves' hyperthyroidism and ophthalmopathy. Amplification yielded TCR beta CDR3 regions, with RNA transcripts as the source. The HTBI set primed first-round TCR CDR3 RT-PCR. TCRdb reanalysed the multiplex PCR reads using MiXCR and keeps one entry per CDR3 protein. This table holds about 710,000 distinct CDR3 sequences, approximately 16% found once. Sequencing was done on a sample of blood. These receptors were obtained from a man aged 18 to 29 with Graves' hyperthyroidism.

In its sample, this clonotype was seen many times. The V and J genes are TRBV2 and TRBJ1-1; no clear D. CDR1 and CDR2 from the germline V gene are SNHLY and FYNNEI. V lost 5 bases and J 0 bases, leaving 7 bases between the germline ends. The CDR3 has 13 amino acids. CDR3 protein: CASSQDVNTEAFF. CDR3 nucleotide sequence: TGTGCCAGCAGTCAGGATGTGAACACTGAAGCTTTCTTT.

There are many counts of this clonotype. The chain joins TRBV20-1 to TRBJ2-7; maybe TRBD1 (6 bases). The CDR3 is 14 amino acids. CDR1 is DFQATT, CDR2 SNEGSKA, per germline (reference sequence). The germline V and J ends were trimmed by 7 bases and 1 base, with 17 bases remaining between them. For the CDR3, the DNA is TGCAGTGATTTAGTAGGGGGTACTTCCTACGAGCAGTACTTC. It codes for CSDLVGGTSYEQYF.